This T cell receptor beta chain was profiled in a study of cytotoxic CD8 clonotypes in ibrutinib-treated CLL. Trimming cost V 0 bases and J 0 bases, with 8 bases left between them. The germline V gene has CDR1 SGHRS and CDR2 YFSETQ. The CDR3 sequence is 15 residues long. This clone occurred many times. TCRdb keeps only in-frame clones here, not all; method: immunoSEQ multiplex PCR. Counted here are about 120,000 clones, more than 55% occurring once; the ten biggest clones make up about 40%. The specimen was PBMCs, collected after 24 months of ibrutinib treatment. V usage is TRBV5-1 and J usage is TRBJ2-3; tentatively, D is TRBD1 or TRBD2 (5 bases each). The sequence derives from a human donor with chronic lymphocytic leukemia. In nucleotides, the CDR3 is TGCGCCAGCAGCTTGGACGGGGCTAGCACAGATACGCAGTATTTT. The encoded protein is CASSLDGASTDTQYF.